The text below deals with one T cell receptor beta chain. The antigen remains undetermined. This sample was taken from a study of shared clonotypes between healthy human individuals. Overall study results and limits: The small donor group covered limited genetic and exposure diversity.

The donors, all of them Caucasian adults, lived in Nashville, Tennessee. For unsorted samples, genomic DNA was extracted from 75 million to 90 million PBMCs. Profiling relied on immunoSEQ multiplex PCR, and the TCRdb table lists in-frame clones only, not all of them. The sample shows 490,000 or so clones, around 78% of them seen only once. The CDR3 is 15 amino acids. With 6 bases clipped from V and 0 bases from J, the junction kept 5 bases outside the gene matches. The germline CDR1 and CDR2 sequences are LNHDA and SQIVND (reference sequence). This sequence joins TRBV19 and TRBJ1-1; TRBD1 matches at 9 bases. This clonotype originated in a woman in her forties in good health. Some clones in this sample may be carry-over from other donors' samples. Sequencing input: PBMCs. The CDR3 region has the DNA TGTGCCAGTAGGAAGGACAGGGGCATGAACACTGAAGCTTTCTTT. It is translated as CASRKDRGMNTEAFF.